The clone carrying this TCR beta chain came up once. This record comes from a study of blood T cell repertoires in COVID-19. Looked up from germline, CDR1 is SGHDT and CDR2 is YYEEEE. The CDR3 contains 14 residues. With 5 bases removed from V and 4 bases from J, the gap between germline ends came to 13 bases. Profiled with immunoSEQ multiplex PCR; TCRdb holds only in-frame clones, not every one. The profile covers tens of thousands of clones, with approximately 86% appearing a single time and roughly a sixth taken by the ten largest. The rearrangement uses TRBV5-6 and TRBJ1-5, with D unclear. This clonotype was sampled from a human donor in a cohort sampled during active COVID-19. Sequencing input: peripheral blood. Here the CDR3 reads CASSVYSWNQPQHF. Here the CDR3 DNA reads TGTGCCAGCAGTGTATATAGTTGGAATCAGCCCCAGCATTTT.